Below, 22 T cell receptor beta chains from the same sample are listed, as sequenced in a study of blood T cell repertoires in COVID-19. Here immunoSEQ multiplex PCR was the method, and the copy in TCRdb shows in-frame clones only, minus some. The sample yields a few hundred thousand clones, 83% seen once. The sequenced sample was peripheral blood. The receptors derive from a man aged 55 to 69 who had recovered from COVID-19.

This clone was seen more than once but under ten times. Different DNA sequences within this sample yield the same CDR3. The gene calls are TRBV5-6 and TRBJ2-7; 9 nucleotides match TRBD1. With V trimmed by 2 bases and J by 6 bases, 6 bases remained unmatched. The CDR3 has 14 residues. The germline gives CDR1 SGHDT, CDR2 YYEEEE. For the CDR3, the DNA is TGTGCCAGCAGCTTACCGGGACAGGGACGCGAGCAGTACTTC. Translated, it gives CASSLPGQGREQYF.

The chain has TRBV6-5 and TRBJ1-5, with no clear D. The germline V and J ends were trimmed by 6 bases and 3 bases, with 12 bases remaining between them. In germline, CDR1 is MNHEY, CDR2 SVGAGI. This CDR3 is built from 14 residues. The CDR3 DNA reads as TGTGCCAGCAGACTCCCCGGGAACAATCAGCCCCAGCATTTT. It is translated as CASRLPGNNQPQHF.

The rearrangement joins TRBV5-1 to TRBJ2-3; 7 nucleotides match TRBD1. This CDR3 region has 15 residues. Germline assignment: CDR1 SGHRS and CDR2 YFSETQ. Trimming took 4 bases from V and 1 from J; bases not matched to a gene: 6. The CDR3 nucleotides read TGCGCCAGCAGCACAACAGGGGCAGGCACAGATACGCAGTATTTT. Amino acid sequence: CASSTTGAGTDTQYF.

The chain uses TRBV9 and TRBJ2-1, with 7 bases fitting TRBD1. The junction had 8 bases not matched to a gene; V was cut back by 4 bases and J by 1 base. The CDR3 consists of 16 residues. The germline V gene encodes CDR1 SGDLS and CDR2 YYNGEE. The DNA of the CDR3 is TGTGCCAGCAGCCACATTGGGGGACAGTCCTACAATGAGCAGTTCTTC. It encodes CASSHIGGQSYNEQFF.

The DNA of the CDR3 is TGCGCCAGCAGCCCAGTAACCGGGACAGGCTTCTACAATGAGCAGTTCTTC. Amino acids: CASSPVTGTGFYNEQFF. The chain couples TRBV5-1 to TRBJ2-1, with 8 bases that match TRBD1. Germline values: CDR1 SGHRS, CDR2 YFSETQ. The CDR3 is 17 residues long. With V trimmed by 4 bases and J by 3 bases, 12 bases remained unmatched.

The V and J genes are TRBV7-2 and TRBJ2-1; 13 bases map to TRBD2. Germline loops: CDR1 SGHTA, CDR2 FQGNSA. There are 15 residues in the CDR3. Losses at the gene ends were 4 bases for V and 8 bases for J; bases not matched to a gene: 5. The DNA of the CDR3 is TGTGCCAGCAGCTCAGAACTAGCGGGGGGGCATGAGCAGTTCTTC. Translating it yields CASSSELAGGHEQFF.

Only a few counts were recorded for this clone. This sequence joins TRBV11-2 and TRBJ2-7; TRBD2 might be the D (5 bases). In germline, CDR1 is SGHAT, CDR2 FQNNGV. This CDR3 has 12 amino acids. V was clipped by 3 bases and J by 4 bases, with 7 bases between them. CDR3 sequence reads: CASSFGEYEQYF. CDR3 bases: TGTGCCAGCAGCTTCGGGGAATACGAGCAGTACTTC.

The chain has TRBV5-6 and TRBJ1-2; TRBD1 aligns across 8 bases. CDR1 and CDR2 (germline): SGHDT, YYEEEE. The ends lost 1 base at V and 2 bases at J; junction bases unmatched: 4. This CDR3 has 15 amino acids. The CDR3: CASSLSSGGNYGYTF. CDR3 nucleotide sequence: TGTGCCAGCAGCTTGTCGTCAGGGGGCAACTATGGCTACACCTTC. The full variable domain, with the rest looked up from reference TRBV5-6 and TRBJ1-2, is DAGVTQSPTHLIKTRGQQVTLRCSPKSGHDTVSWYQQALGQGPQFIFQYYEEEERQRGNFPDRFSGHQFPNYSSELNVNALLLGDSALYLCASSLSSGGNYGYTFGSGTRLTVV.

The gene calls are TRBV4-1 and TRBJ2-7; the D gene is possibly TRBD1 (6 bases). In germline, CDR1 is MGHRA, CDR2 YSYEKL. The V end was cut by 3 bases, the J end by 4 bases, with 19 bases between. The CDR3 length is 16 residues. CDR3 sequence (DNA): TGCGCCAGCAGCCATTATAGGGACACCTCGATTTACGAGCAGTACTTC. It encodes CASSHYRDTSIYEQYF.

V and J are TRBV19 and TRBJ1-1; a possible D gene is TRBD1 (6 bases). Trimming took off 2 bases at V and 1 base at J, with 8 bases between the two ends. Germline-derived CDR1 and CDR2 are LNHDA and SQIVND (reference sequence). The CDR3 totals 14 residues. In DNA, the CDR3 is TGTGCCAGTAGTATAAGGGGACAGAACACTGAAGCTTTCTTT. Protein sequence: CASSIRGQNTEAFF.

The sample holds a few counts of this clone. This chain connects TRBV7-9 to TRBJ1-1; no reliable D call. CDR3 size: 14 residues. CDR1 SEHNR and CDR2 FQNEAQ come from the germline V gene (reference sequence). The V end was cut by 5 bases, the J end by 6 bases, with 16 bases between. The CDR3 DNA sequence: TGTGCCAGCAGCCCAGACTTGGGGAGGCCTGAAGCTTTCTTT. Amino acid sequence: CASSPDLGRPEAFF.

The chain recombines TRBV28 with TRBJ2-7; 10 bases line up with TRBD2. The germline gives CDR1 MDHEN, CDR2 SYDVKM. This CDR3 spans 16 amino acids. J lost 4 bases, V lost 4 bases, and 10 bases had no gene match. The CDR3 DNA follows: TGTGCCAGCAGTTCCCTGGGGGCTAGCGGGGGTTACGAGCAGTACTTC. The encoded protein is CASSSLGASGGYEQYF.

This chain connects TRBV11-2 to TRBJ1-5; no definite D call. The CDR3 has 14 residues. V was shortened by 5 bases and J by 9 bases, with 17 bases between the two germline ends. Germline loops: CDR1 SGHAT, CDR2 FQNNGV. This chain's CDR3 is CASSRDMVSPPQHF. The CDR3, as DNA: TGTGCCAGCAGCCGAGACATGGTGTCCCCGCCCCAGCATTTT.

The chain carries TRBV5-4 and TRBJ2-5; a weak D match, TRBD2 (7 bases). CDR1 and CDR2 (germline): SGHNT, YYREEE (reference sequence). Trimming shortened V by 0 bases and J by 1 base, and 13 bases separated the two germline ends. There are 16 residues in the CDR3. The CDR3 here is CASSLGGGGSQETQYF. The CDR3 coding sequence is TGTGCCAGCAGCTTGGGGGGGGGCGGATCCCAAGAGACCCAGTACTTC.

This chain connects TRBV18 to TRBJ2-1; D perhaps matches TRBD1 (6 bases). Germline loops: CDR1 KGHSH, CDR2 LQKENI. V was pared by 5 bases and J by 7 bases, with 15 bases between. This CDR3 spans 14 amino acids. CDR3 sequence reads: CASSFRDQGNEQFF. CDR3 DNA sequence: TGTGCCAGCTCATTCAGAGACCAGGGGAATGAGCAGTTCTTC.

The rearrangement uses TRBV24-1 and TRBJ2-1, with 8 bases identical to TRBD1. The CDR3 extends over 16 amino acids. With 3 bases clipped from V and 4 bases from J, the junction kept 7 bases outside the gene matches. Germline V gene lookup returns CDR1 KGHDR and CDR2 SFDVKD. CDR3 nucleotides: TGTGCCACCAGTGATCCGGGGACAGGCAATTACAATGAGCAGTTCTTC. It translates to CATSDPGTGNYNEQFF.

This chain connects TRBV5-1 to TRBJ2-7; weak D call: TRBD2 (6 bases). The V gene lost 4 bases and the J gene lost 2 bases, with 22 bases spanning the gap. Germline V gives CDR1 SGHRS, CDR2 YFSETQ. The CDR3 length is 17 residues. CDR3 region: CASSPQHAAGRTYEQYF. CDR3 in DNA: TGCGCCAGCAGCCCCCAACATGCGGCAGGGAGGACCTACGAGCAGTACTTC. Complete variable domain (other parts from reference TRBV5-1 and TRBJ2-7): KAGVTQTPRYLIKTRGQQVTLSCSPISGHRSVSWYQQTPGQGLQFLFEYFSETQRNKGNFPGRFSGRQFSNSRSEMNVSTLELGDSALYLCASSPQHAAGRTYEQYFGPGTRLTVT.

This clone occurred many times. J is TRBJ1-5 and V is TRBV15; D perhaps matches TRBD1 (5 bases). The germline gives CDR1 LNHNV, CDR2 YYDKDF (reference sequence). V lost 3 bases, J lost 6 bases, and 15 bases lay in between. This CDR3 spans 15 amino acids. The CDR3 here is CATSSGQGSSQPQHF. Here the CDR3 DNA reads TGTGCCACCAGCAGTGGGCAGGGAAGTTCTCAGCCCCAGCATTTT.

The genes are TRBV7-2 and TRBJ2-5; D might be TRBD2 (7 bases). CDR1 is SGHTA and CDR2 is FQGNSA in the germline V gene. V lost 5 bases and J 9 bases, leaving 10 bases between the germline ends. The CDR3 has 11 amino acids. CDR3 region: CASSPGGPQYF. The DNA of the CDR3 is TGTGCCAGCAGCCCCGGGGGGCCCCAGTACTTC. Full variable domain (missing parts from reference TRBV7-2 and TRBJ2-5): GAGVSQSPSNKVTEKGKDVELRCDPISGHTALYWYRQSLGQGLEFLIYFQGNSAPDKSGLPSDRFSAERTGGSVSTLTIQRTQQEDSAVYLCASSPGGPQYFGPGTRLLVL.

The chain carries TRBV7-9 and TRBJ2-7; weak D call: TRBD2 (6 bases). Trimming stripped 6 bases from V and 6 bases from J, with 18 bases between. CDR1 SEHNR and CDR2 FQNEAQ come from the germline V gene (reference sequence). The CDR3 runs to 14 residues. The CDR3 region is CASSSQGGLLEQYF. The DNA of the CDR3 is TGTGCCAGCAGTTCCCAGGGAGGACTGCTCGAGCAGTACTTC. Complete variable domain (other parts from reference TRBV7-9 and TRBJ2-7): DTGVSQNPRHKITKRGQNVTFRCDPISEHNRLYWYRQTLGQGPEFLTYFQNEAQLEKSRLLSDRFSAERPKGSFSTLEIQRTEQGDSAMYLCASSSQGGLLEQYFGPGTRLTVT.

This clone was picked up a small number of times. The rearrangement joins TRBV5-1 to TRBJ2-2, with TRBD2 identical over 11 bases. Trimming cost V 5 bases and J 7 bases; bases outside gene matches: 16. This CDR3 has 18 amino acids. Germline values: CDR1 SGHRS, CDR2 YFSETQ. CDR3 bases: TGCGCCAGCAGTCAGAGGCGTCTAGCGGGAGGATCTGGCGGGGAGCTGTTTTTT. This gives the protein CASSQRRLAGGSGGELFF. Combining the CDR3 with reference TRBV5-1 and TRBJ2-2 gives the whole variable domain KAGVTQTPRYLIKTRGQQVTLSCSPISGHRSVSWYQQTPGQGLQFLFEYFSETQRNKGNFPGRFSGRQFSNSRSEMNVSTLELGDSALYLCASSQRRLAGGSGGELFFGEGSRLTVL.

This chain uses TRBV28 with TRBJ2-7; 7 bases line up with TRBD2. The germline CDR1 and CDR2 sequences are MDHEN and SYDVKM. The junction had 9 bases not matched to a gene; V was cut back by 6 bases and J by 1 base. The CDR3 sequence is 15 residues long. The CDR3 loop is CASRPSIGGSYEQYF. DNA for the CDR3: TGTGCCAGCAGACCGAGTATCGGGGGGTCCTACGAGCAGTACTTC.